This T cell receptor (beta chain) derives from a study of T cells after yellow fever vaccination. Each CDR3 protein is one row after TCRdb ran MiXCR on the 5' RACE reads. This sample has roughly 32,000 distinct CDR3 sequences, with more than 9% found just once. This clonotype was picked up many times. V dropped 2 bases and J dropped 9 bases, with 11 bases sitting between them. Germline CDR1 and CDR2: KGHSH and LQKENI. CDR3 size: 13 residues. Material: PBMCs, either bulk or a sorted T-cell subset (CD4+, CD8+, memory, or dextramer-sorted; not recorded which), obtained roughly 15 days after the first yellow fever vaccination. This chain uses TRBV18 with TRBJ2-1; D is possibly TRBD1 or TRBD2 (5 bases each). The receptor was isolated from a man younger than 35 who received the YFV17D yellow fever vaccine. The CDR3 nucleotides read TGTGCCAGCTCACCAGACCGGGACCGTGAGCAGTTCTTC. Translation: CASSPDRDREQFF.